This T cell receptor beta chain was recorded in a study of beta chain features in type 1 diabetes. Study context: Researchers looked at about 110 million sorted cells across all samples. Findings of the study overall: Moderately but significantly shorter TCRB CDR3s were found in Type 1 diabetes patients in all four CD4+ subsets. Patients showed naive, central memory and Treg TCRB repertoires that appeared more similar than those of healthy donors.

As every portion of the isolated RNA was reverse transcribed, the sequencing read expressed TCRB transcripts. The average output of naive, central memory and regulatory T cell samples was several million reads. Repertoires were generated with immunoSEQ multiplex PCR, while TCRdb's copy carries only in-frame clones and drops some. The top ten clones hold 0.035% to 0.045% of a sample with 630,000 or so clones, 11% to 15% of them seen once. The CDR3 is made up of 14 amino acids. Germline V gives CDR1 LGHNA, CDR2 YNFKEQ. Trimming stripped 0 bases from V and 2 bases from J, with 5 bases between. Each of the CD4+ naive, central memory, regulatory and stem cell-like memory populations was sorted via CD45RO/CCR7/CD25/CD127/CD95/CD27. This clone was counted only a few times. What it binds is not known.

The chain joins TRBV4-2 to TRBJ2-4; D not certain. Sequencing input: naive CD4+ T cells from blood. The TCR sequence derives from a man aged 18-30 years with type 1 diabetes. The CDR3 sequence: CASSQEGTKNIQYF. CDR3 DNA: TGTGCCAGCAGCCAAGAAGGAACCAAAAACATTCAGTACTTC.